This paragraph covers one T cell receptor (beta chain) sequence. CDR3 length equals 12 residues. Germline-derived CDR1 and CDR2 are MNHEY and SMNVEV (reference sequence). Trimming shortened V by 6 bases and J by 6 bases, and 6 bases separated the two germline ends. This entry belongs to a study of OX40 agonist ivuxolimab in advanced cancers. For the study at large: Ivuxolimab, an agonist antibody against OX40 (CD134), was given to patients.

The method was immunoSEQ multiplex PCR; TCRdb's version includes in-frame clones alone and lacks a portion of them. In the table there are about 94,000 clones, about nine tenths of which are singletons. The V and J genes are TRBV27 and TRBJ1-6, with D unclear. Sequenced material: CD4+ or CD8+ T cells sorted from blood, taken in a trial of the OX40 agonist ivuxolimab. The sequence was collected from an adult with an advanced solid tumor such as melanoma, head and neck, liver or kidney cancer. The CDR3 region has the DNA TGTGCCAGCAGAACAGCTAATTCACCCCTCCACTTT. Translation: CASRTANSPLHF.